The rows below give T cell receptor beta chains drawn from one sample of a study of T cell responses to AZD1222 COVID-19 vaccine. Sequenced by immunoSEQ multiplex PCR; TCRdb stores in-frame clones only, minus some. The profile shows around 92,000 clones, over 80% of them singletons. This sample comprised peripheral blood, obtained on day 0 of AZD1222 vaccination. The receptors come from an adult in good health. Each CDR3 is given without its conserved first and last residue.

j_gene	v_gene	CDR3aa
TRBJ2-3	TRBV7-2	ASSLGSTDTQY
TRBJ1-2	TRBV28	ASSPGQDFYGYT
TRBJ2-5	TRBV5-1	ASSGTSGWQETQY
TRBJ1-1	TRBV13	ASSVQGEGTEAF
TRBJ2-2	TRBV10-3	AISGGNTGELF
TRBJ2-1	TRBV3-1/TRBV3-2	ASSRKRDYREQF
TRBJ1-4	TRBV6-5	ASSYTSLNEKLF
TRBJ1-1	TRBV3-1/TRBV3-2	TSSQGAVGNTEAF
TRBJ1-5	TRBV5-5	ASGWSATGGQPQH
TRBJ1-4	TRBV7-2	ASSLAGTNEKLF
TRBJ1-1	TRBV28	ASIERGRNTEAF
TRBJ1-6	TRBV28	ASSSENNSPLH
TRBJ2-3	TRBV5-1	ASSRQAGDTDTQY
TRBJ1-2	TRBV4-2	ASSQDRGGHGYT
TRBJ2-1	TRBV7-2	ASSLVGGAGHNEQF
TRBJ2-7	TRBV5-6	ASSLAPGQQREQY
TRBJ1-5	TRBV4-1	ASSLYSNQPQH
TRBJ1-1	TRBV19	ASSTERGDTEAF
TRBJ2-5	TRBV5-4	ASSSPGQGVETQY
TRBJ1-2	TRBV27	ASRGQANYGYT
TRBJ1-2	TRBV7-2	ASSTIGQENGYT
TRBJ2-7	TRBV6-5	ASEPGLSYEQY